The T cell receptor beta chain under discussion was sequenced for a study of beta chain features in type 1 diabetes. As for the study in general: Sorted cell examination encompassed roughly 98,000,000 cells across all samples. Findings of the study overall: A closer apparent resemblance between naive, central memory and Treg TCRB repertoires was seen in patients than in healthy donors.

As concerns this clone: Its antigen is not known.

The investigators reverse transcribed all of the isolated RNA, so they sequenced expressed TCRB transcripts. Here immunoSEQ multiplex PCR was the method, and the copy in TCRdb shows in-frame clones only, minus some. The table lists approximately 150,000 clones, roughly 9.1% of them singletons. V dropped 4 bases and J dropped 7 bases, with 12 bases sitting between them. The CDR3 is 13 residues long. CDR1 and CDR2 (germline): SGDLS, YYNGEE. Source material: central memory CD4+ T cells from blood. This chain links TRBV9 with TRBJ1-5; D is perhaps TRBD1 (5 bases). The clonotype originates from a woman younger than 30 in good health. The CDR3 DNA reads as TGTGCCAGCAGCCGCGGGGCTGGGCAGCCCCAGCATTTT. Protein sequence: CASSRGAGQPQHF. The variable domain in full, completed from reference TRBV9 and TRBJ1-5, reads DSGVTQTPKHLITATGQRVTLRCSPRSGDLSVYWYQQSLDQGLQFLIQYYNGEERAKGNILERFSAQQFPDLHSELNLSSLELGDSALYFCASSRGAGQPQHFGDGTRLSIL.